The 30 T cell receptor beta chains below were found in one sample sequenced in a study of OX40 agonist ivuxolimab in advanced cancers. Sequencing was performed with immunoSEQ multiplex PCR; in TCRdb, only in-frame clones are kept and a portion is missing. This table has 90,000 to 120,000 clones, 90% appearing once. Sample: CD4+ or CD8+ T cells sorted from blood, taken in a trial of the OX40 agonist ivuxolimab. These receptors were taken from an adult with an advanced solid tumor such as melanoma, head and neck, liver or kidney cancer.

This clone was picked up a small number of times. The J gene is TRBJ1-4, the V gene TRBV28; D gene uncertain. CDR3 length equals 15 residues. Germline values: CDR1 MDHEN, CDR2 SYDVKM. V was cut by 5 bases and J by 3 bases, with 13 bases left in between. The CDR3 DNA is TGTGCCAGCAGTCGACCCGGGAGTCCTAATGAAAAACTGTTTTTT. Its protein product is CASSRPGSPNEKLFF.

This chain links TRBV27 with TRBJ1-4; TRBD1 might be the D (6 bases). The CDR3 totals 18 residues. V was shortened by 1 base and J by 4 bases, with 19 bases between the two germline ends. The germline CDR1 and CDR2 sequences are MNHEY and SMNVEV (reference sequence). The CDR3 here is CASSLFGSLGGRNEKLFF. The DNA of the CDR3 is TGTGCCAGCAGTTTATTTGGTAGCTTGGGGGGGCGTAATGAAAAACTGTTTTTT.

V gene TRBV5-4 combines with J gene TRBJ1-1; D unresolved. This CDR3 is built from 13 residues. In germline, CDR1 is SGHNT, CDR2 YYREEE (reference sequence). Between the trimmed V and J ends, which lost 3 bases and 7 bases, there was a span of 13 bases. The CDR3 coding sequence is TGTGCCAGCAGCTCCTGGGGAGGAGTTGAAGCTTTCTTT. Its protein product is CASSSWGGVEAFF.

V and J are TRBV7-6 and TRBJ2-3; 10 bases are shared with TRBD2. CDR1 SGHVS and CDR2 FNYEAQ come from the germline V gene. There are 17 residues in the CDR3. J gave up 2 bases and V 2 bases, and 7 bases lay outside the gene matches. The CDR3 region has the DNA TGTGCCAGCAGCTTATCCGTAGCGGGAGGAATCACAGATACGCAGTATTTT. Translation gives CASSLSVAGGITDTQYF.

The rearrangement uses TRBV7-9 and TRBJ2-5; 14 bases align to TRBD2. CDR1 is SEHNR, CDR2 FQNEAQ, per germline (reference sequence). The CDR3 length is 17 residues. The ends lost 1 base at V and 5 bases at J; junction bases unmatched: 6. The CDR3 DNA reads TGTGCCAGCAGCTTAGGGGTGACTAGCGGGAGGGTCGAGACCCAGTACTTC. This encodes CASSLGVTSGRVETQYF.

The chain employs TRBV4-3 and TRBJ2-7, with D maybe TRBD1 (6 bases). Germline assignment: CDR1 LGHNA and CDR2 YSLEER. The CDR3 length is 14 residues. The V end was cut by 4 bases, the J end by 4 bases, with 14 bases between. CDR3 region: CASSPTGFSYEQYF. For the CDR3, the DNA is TGCGCCAGCAGCCCTACAGGGTTTTCGTACGAGCAGTACTTC.

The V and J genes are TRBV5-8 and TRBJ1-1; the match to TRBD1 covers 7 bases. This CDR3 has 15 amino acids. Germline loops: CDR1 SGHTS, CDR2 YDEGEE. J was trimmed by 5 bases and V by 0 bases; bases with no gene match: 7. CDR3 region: CASSLVTGRGTEAFF. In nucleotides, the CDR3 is TGTGCCAGCAGCTTGGTAACGGGCAGGGGGACTGAAGCTTTCTTT.

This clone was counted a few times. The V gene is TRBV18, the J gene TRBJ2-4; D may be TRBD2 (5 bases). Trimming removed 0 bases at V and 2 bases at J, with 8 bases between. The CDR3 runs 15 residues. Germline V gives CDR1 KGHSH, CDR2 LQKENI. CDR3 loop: CASSPPGSTKNIQYF. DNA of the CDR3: TGTGCCAGCTCACCACCGGGGAGTACCAAAAACATTCAGTACTTC. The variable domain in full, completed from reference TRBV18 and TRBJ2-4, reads NAGVMQNPRHLVRRRGQEARLRCSPMKGHSHVYWYRQLPEEGLKFMVYLQKENIIDESGMPKERFSAEFPKEGPSILRIQQVVRGDSAAYFCASSPPGSTKNIQYFGAGTRLSVL.

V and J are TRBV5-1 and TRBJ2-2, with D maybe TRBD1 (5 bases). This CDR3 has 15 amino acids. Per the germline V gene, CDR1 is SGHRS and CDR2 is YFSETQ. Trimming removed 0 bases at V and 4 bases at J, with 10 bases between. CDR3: CASSLAQGVTGELFF. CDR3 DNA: TGCGCCAGCAGCTTGGCCCAGGGCGTCACCGGGGAGCTGTTTTTT. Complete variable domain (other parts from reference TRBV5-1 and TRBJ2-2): KAGVTQTPRYLIKTRGQQVTLSCSPISGHRSVSWYQQTPGQGLQFLFEYFSETQRNKGNFPGRFSGRQFSNSRSEMNVSTLELGDSALYLCASSLAQGVTGELFFGEGSRLTVL.

The CDR3 protein is CASSAGTVMGNEQFF. The CDR3 nucleotides are TGCGCCAGCAGCGCCGGGACAGTAATGGGCAATGAGCAGTTCTTC. This sequence joins TRBV5-1 and TRBJ2-1, with TRBD1 identical over 7 bases. Germline CDR1 and CDR2: SGHRS and YFSETQ. The CDR3 contains 15 residues. The V and J ends lost 4 bases and 6 bases, in that order; junction bases with no gene match: 10.

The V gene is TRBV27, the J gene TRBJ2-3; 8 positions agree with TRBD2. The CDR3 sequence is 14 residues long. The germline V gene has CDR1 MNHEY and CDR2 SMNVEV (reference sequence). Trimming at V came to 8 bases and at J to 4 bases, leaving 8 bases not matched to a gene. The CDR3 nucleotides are TGTGCCAGCTGGGTGAGCGGGAGATCAGATACGCAGTATTTT. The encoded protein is CASWVSGRSDTQYF.

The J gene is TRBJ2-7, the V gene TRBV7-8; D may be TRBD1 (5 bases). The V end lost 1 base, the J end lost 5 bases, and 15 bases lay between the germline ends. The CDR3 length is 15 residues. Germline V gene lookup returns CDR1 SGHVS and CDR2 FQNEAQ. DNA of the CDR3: TGTGCCAGCAGCTTAGGGCAGGGATTGCTAAACGAGCAGTACTTC. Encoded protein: CASSLGQGLLNEQYF. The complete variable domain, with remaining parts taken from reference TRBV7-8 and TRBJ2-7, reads GAGVSQSPRYKVAKRGQDVALRCDPISGHVSLFWYQQALGQGPEFLTYFQNEAQLDKSGLPSDRFFAERPEGSVSTLKIQRTQQEDSAVYLCASSLGQGLLNEQYFGPGTRLTVT.

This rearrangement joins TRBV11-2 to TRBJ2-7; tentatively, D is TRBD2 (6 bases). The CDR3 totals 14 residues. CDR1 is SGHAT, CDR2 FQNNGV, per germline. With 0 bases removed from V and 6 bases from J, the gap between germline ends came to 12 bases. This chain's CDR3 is CASSLDRWGVEQYF. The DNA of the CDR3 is TGTGCCAGCAGCTTAGATCGATGGGGGGTCGAGCAGTACTTC.

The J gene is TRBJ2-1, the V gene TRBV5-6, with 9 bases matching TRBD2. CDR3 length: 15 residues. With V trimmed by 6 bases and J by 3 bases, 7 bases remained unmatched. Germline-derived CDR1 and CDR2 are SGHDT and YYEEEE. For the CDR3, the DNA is TGTGCCAGCAATCTAGGGCGGGAGGGCTACAATGAGCAGTTCTTC. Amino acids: CASNLGREGYNEQFF.

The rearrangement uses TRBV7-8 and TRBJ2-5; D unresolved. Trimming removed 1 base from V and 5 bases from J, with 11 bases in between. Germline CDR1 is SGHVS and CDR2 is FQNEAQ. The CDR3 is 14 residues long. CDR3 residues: CASSLGGKFETQYF. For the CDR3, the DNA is TGTGCCAGCAGCTTAGGGGGAAAGTTTGAGACCCAGTACTTC.

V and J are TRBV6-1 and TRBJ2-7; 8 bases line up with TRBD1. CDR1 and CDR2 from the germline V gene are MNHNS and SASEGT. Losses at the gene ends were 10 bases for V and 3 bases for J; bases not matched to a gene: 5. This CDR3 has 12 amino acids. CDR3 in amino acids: CATGQGNYEQYF. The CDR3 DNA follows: TGTGCCACAGGACAGGGCAACTACGAGCAGTACTTC.

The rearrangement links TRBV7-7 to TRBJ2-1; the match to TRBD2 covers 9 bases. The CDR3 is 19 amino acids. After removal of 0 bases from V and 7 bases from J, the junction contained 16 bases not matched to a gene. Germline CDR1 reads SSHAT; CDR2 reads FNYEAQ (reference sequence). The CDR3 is CASSLALSSGSTLNNEQFF. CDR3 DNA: TGTGCCAGCAGCTTAGCGCTGAGTAGCGGGAGTACTCTTAATAATGAGCAGTTCTTC. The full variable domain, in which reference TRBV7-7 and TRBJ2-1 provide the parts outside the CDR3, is GAGVSQSPRYKVTKRGQDVTLRCDPISSHATLYWYQQALGQGPEFLTYFNYEAQPDKSGLPSDRFSAERPEGSISTLTIQRTEQRDSAMYRCASSLALSSGSTLNNEQFFGPGTRLTVL.

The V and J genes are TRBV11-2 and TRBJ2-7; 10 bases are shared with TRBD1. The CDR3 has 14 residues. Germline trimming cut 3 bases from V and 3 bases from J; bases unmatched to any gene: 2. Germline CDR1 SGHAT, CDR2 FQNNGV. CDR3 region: CASSLGDRGYEQYF. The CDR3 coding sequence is TGTGCCAGCAGCTTGGGGGACAGGGGCTACGAGCAGTACTTC.

The CDR3, as DNA: TGTGCCAGCTCACCCGGACAGGGGGACGCCGGGGAGCTGTTTTTT. Protein sequence: CASSPGQGDAGELFF. The J gene is TRBJ2-2, the V gene TRBV18, with TRBD1 identical over 10 bases. The CDR3 totals 15 residues. In germline, CDR1 is KGHSH, CDR2 LQKENI. The J segment lost 6 bases and the V segment lost 3 bases, leaving 4 bases of the junction unmatched.

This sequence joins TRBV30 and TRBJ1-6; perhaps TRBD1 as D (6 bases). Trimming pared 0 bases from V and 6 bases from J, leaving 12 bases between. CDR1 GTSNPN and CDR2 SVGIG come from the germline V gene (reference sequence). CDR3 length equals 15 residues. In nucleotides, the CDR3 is TGTGCCTGGAGTGTAGGGGGAGGGGGTAATTCACCCCTCCACTTT. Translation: CAWSVGGGGNSPLHF.

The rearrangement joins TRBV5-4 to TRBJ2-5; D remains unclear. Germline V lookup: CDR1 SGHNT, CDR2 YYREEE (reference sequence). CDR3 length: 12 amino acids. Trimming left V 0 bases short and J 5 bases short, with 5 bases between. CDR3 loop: CASSLAMETQYF. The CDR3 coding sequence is TGTGCCAGCAGCTTGGCCATGGAGACCCAGTACTTC. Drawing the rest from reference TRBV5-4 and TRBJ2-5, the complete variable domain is ETGVTQSPTHLIKTRGQQVTLRCSSQSGHNTVSWYQQALGQGPQFIFQYYREEENGRGNFPPRFSGLQFPNYSSELNVNALELDDSALYLCASSLAMETQYFGPGTRLLVL.

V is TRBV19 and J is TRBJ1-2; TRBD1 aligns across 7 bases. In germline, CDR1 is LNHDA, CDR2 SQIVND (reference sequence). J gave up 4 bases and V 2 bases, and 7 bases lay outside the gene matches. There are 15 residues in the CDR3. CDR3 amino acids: CASSISDRVGYGYTF. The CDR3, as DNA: TGTGCCAGTAGTATAAGCGACAGGGTTGGCTATGGCTACACCTTC. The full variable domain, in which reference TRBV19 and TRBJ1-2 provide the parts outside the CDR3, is DGGITQSPKYLFRKEGQNVTLSCEQNLNHDAMYWYRQDPGQGLRLIYYSQIVNDFQKGDIAEGYSVSREKKESFPLTVTSAQKNPTAFYLCASSISDRVGYGYTFGSGTRLTVV.

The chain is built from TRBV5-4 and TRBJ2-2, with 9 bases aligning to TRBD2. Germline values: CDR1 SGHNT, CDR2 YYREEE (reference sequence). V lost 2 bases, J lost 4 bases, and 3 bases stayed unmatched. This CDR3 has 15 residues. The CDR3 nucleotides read TGTGCCAGCAGCTTCGGACTAGCGACCACCGGGGAGCTGTTTTTT. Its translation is CASSFGLATTGELFF.

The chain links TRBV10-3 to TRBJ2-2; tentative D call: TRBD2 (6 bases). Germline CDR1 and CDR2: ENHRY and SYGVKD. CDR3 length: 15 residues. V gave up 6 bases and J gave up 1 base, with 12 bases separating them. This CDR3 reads CAIREGLQNTGELFF. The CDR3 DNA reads TGTGCCATCAGGGAGGGACTTCAGAACACCGGGGAGCTGTTTTTT.

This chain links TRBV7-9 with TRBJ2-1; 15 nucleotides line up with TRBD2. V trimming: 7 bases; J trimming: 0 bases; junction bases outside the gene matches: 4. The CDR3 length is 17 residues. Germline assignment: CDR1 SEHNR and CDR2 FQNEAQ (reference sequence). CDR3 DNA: TGTGCCAGCACCACGGGACTAGCGGGAGGCTCCTACAATGAGCAGTTCTTC. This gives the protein CASTTGLAGGSYNEQFF.

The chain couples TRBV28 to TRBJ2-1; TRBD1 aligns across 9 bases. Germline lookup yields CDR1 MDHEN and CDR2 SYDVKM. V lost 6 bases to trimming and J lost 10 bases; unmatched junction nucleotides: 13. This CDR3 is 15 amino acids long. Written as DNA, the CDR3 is TGTGCCAGCAGGGTTGGGACAGGGAGACAGGGGGAGCAGTTCTTC. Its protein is CASRVGTGRQGEQFF. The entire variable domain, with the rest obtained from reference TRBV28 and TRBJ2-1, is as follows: DVKVTQSSRYLVKRTGEKVFLECVQDMDHENMFWYRQDPGLGLRLIYFSYDVKMKEKGDIPEGYSVSREKKERFSLILESASTNQTSMYLCASRVGTGRQGEQFFGPGTRLTVL.

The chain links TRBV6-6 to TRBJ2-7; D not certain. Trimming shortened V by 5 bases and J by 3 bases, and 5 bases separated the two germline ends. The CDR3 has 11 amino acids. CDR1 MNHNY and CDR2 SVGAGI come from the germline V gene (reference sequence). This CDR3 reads CASSDSYEQYF. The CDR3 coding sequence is TGTGCCAGCAGTGATAGCTACGAGCAGTACTTC.

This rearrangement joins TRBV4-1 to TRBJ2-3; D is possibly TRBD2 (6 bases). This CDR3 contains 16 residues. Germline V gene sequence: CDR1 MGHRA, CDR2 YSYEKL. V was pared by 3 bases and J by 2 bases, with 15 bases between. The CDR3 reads CASSHGDSQNTDTQYF. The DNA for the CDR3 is TGCGCCAGCAGCCATGGGGACTCACAGAACACAGATACGCAGTATTTT.

The CDR3 nucleotides are TGTGCCAGCAGCTCCACGGCGAGGACAGGGAAGGCTGGGGCCAACGTCCTGACTTTC. Protein product: CASSSTARTGKAGANVLTF. The chain has TRBV5-4 and TRBJ2-6; 8 positions match TRBD1. CDR1 and CDR2 from the germline V gene are SGHNT and YYREEE (reference sequence). V was clipped by 3 bases and J by 2 bases; unmatched bases: 13. The CDR3 runs 19 residues.

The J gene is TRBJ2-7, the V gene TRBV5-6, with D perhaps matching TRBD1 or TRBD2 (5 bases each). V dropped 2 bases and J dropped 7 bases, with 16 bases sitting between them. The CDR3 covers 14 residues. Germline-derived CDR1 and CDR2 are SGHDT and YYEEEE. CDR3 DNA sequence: TGTGCCAGCAGCTTTGAAGTGGGGACCTGGGAGCAGTACTTC. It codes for CASSFEVGTWEQYF.